Below, 7 T cell receptor beta chains from the same sample are listed, as sequenced in a study of blood T cell repertoires in COVID-19. The table came from immunoSEQ multiplex PCR; TCRdb's copy has only in-frame clones and leaves some out. The sample lists 150,000 to 250,000 clones, 82% occurring once. The material sequenced was PBMCs or T cells enriched from blood (not recorded which). The receptors originated from a man in his forties who had recovered from COVID-19.

This clone occurred once. This chain connects TRBV28 to TRBJ1-2; no clear D gene. Trimming removed 1 base at V and 8 bases at J, with 20 bases between. The CDR3 has 16 amino acids. Per the germline V gene, CDR1 is MDHEN and CDR2 is SYDVKM. Written as DNA, the CDR3 is TGTGCCAGCAGTTTATCCGGCCCAGATCCTACGGGAGGCTACACCTTC. Protein sequence: CASSLSGPDPTGGYTF.

The rearrangement joins TRBV7-2 to TRBJ1-4; 10 nucleotides match TRBD1. Per germline, CDR1 SGHTA and CDR2 FQGNSA. This CDR3 has 17 amino acids. Trimming cost V 0 bases and J 3 bases; bases outside gene matches: 4. This CDR3 is CASSLAGTGAPNEKLFF. CDR3 sequence (DNA): TGTGCCAGCAGCTTAGCGGGGACAGGGGCTCCTAATGAAAAACTGTTTTTT.

The chain employs TRBV7-3 and TRBJ2-2; D might be TRBD2 (6 bases). The CDR3 spans 16 residues. V was shortened by 6 bases and J by 0 bases, with 14 bases between the two germline ends. Germline CDR1 reads SGHTA; CDR2 reads FQGTGA. The CDR3: CASSTSGHSNTGELFF. CDR3 nucleotide sequence: TGTGCCAGCAGTACGAGCGGGCATTCGAACACCGGGGAGCTGTTTTTT.

The V gene is TRBV5-1, the J gene TRBJ2-1, with a weak D call TRBD2 (5 bases). Trimming took 5 bases from V and 8 from J, leaving 17 bases between them. The CDR3 sequence is 14 residues long. Germline V gene data show CDR1 as SGHRS and CDR2 as YFSETQ. In DNA, the CDR3 is TGCGCCAGCAGACCAACACTAAGCGGTGATGAGCAGTTCTTC. It codes for CASRPTLSGDEQFF.

This clone has just a few counts. The CDR3 nucleotides read TGTGCCAGCAGTTCACGTCAGGGGGTCTACTACACCTTC. This translates into CASSSRQGVYYTF. This chain links TRBV7-2 with TRBJ1-2; 7 bases match TRBD1. The junction had 11 bases not matched to a gene; V was cut back by 6 bases and J by 10 bases. The CDR3 sequence is 13 residues long. Germline loops: CDR1 SGHTA, CDR2 FQGNSA.

The chain uses TRBV19 and TRBJ1-3, with no clear D. The V gene's germline CDR1 is LNHDA and CDR2 SQIVND (reference sequence). V was trimmed by 7 bases and J by 4 bases, leaving 26 bases between them. This CDR3 has 18 residues. CDR3: CASTRGGYGSSAGNTIYF. The CDR3, as DNA: TGTGCCAGTACTCGAGGTGGATATGGGTCATCGGCGGGAAACACCATATATTTT.

The J gene is TRBJ2-2, the V gene TRBV25-1, with D possibly being TRBD1 (6 bases). CDR3 length: 13 residues. Germline loops: CDR1 MGHDK, CDR2 SYGVNS. Trimming cost V 1 base and J 14 bases, with 14 bases left between them. CDR3 loop: CASSEFGTLGLFF. CDR3 sequence (DNA): TGTGCCAGCAGTGAATTTGGGACACTGGGTCTGTTTTTT.